This TCR beta chain was profiled in a study of blood T cell repertoires in COVID-19. In the study overall: The United States, Italy and Spain supplied acute and convalescent COVID-19 samples. PBMCs, B-cell-depleted T cells, or T cells provided the cDNA or gDNA that made up the material.

V lost 2 bases and J 8 bases, leaving 18 bases between the germline ends. The CDR3 is 15 residues long. The germline CDR1 and CDR2 sequences are MNHEY and SVGAGI. As handled by the study authors: Counts of nucleated cells, estimated from reference gene primer amplification, were obtained. Sequencing was performed with immunoSEQ multiplex PCR; in TCRdb, only in-frame clones are kept and a portion is missing. V, J and clone size are those of that table, while D and trimming were read from the DNA. This table holds 370,000 or so clones, more than 65% found once. The rearrangement joins TRBV6-5 to TRBJ1-2; D is possibly TRBD1 (5 bases). The receptor comes from a human donor with acute or convalescent COVID-19. The donor label of this sample is uncertain. Sequencing was carried out using peripheral blood. The CDR3 protein is CASSYGGRLGKGYTF. For the CDR3, the DNA is TGTGCCAGCAGTTACGGGGGGAGACTTGGTAAGGGCTACACCTTC.